This TCR beta chain was found in a study of T-cell reconstitution after alpha-beta-depleted transplantation in children. The library targeted TCRbeta and was prepared with unique molecular identifiers. TCRdb used MiXCR to reprocess the PCR reads, holding one entry per CDR3 protein. The table lists hundreds of thousands of distinct CDR3 sequences, about 18% of them singletons. Germline V lookup: CDR1 MGHRA, CDR2 YSYEKL. Trimming took 0 bases from V and 2 from J, leaving 8 bases between them. The CDR3 has 14 residues. The starting material was PBMCs from the stem cell graft donor, obtained from the stem cell graft. The chain couples TRBV4-1 to TRBJ2-7, with no clear D. The TCR was taken from a human donor who donated a stem cell graft to a child with acute lymphoblastic leukemia. CDR3 nucleotides: TGCGCCAGCAGCCAAGATATCTACCCCTACGAGCAGTACTTC. This translates into CASSQDIYPYEQYF.